This T cell receptor (beta chain) was profiled in a study of T cells after yellow fever vaccination. Study findings and constraints: FACS-sorted repertoires might harbor abundant contaminating clonotypes from the bulk population. Booster samples showed a return of most primary-vaccination clones (roughly 96% CD4, about 85% CD8). Clonotype sharing between CD4 and CD8 compartments was small.

A process of 5'RACE template switching, which added a universal primer site and UMIs, was used to make TCR cDNA. Each CDR3 protein is one row after TCRdb ran MiXCR on the 5' RACE reads. The sample lists around 310,000 distinct CDR3 sequences, around 3.6% occurring once. In its sample, this clonotype was seen many times. Its target is not known. The length of the CDR3 is 14 residues. Germline V gene data show CDR1 as SGHRS and CDR2 as YFSETQ. V dropped 4 bases and J dropped 6; count of bases not matched to a gene: 8. The rearrangement uses TRBV5-1 and TRBJ2-3; TRBD2 matches 7 bases. The sequencing used PBMCs, collected on the day of the yellow fever booster vaccination. The clonotype comes from a man between 18 and 29 years old who received the YFV17D yellow fever vaccine. The DNA for the CDR3 is TGCGCCAGCAGCCAACGACTAGCTTTGGATACGCAGTATTTT. Residues: CASSQRLALDTQYF.